Sequencing of this T cell receptor (beta chain) was carried out in a study of T cells in Graves' hyperthyroidism and ophthalmopathy. Study overall: Peripheral blood was secured at the point of initial diagnosis, before any treatment. Overall study results and limits: In blood, most of the thyroid clonotypes expanded above 0.001 were also present.

Amplified TCR beta CDR3 regions came from RNA transcripts. The TCR CDR3 was amplified in a first-round RT-PCR using the HTBI primer set. TCRdb re-called the multiplex PCR reads through MiXCR, storing one row per CDR3 protein. The data hold around 340,000 distinct CDR3 sequences, with about 15% observed a single time. This clonotype was detected only once. Antigen: not known. Lactation, pregnancy, other autoimmune disease or uncontrolled infection excluded patients. The PBMCs studied were ones that came from 8.5 to 10 ml fresh peripheral blood. CDR1 LNHDA and CDR2 SQIVND come from the germline V gene (reference sequence). The CDR3 totals 17 residues. V lost 5 bases and J lost 5; bases outside the gene matches: 9.

This clonotype was obtained from a woman aged 25 to 39 with Graves' hyperthyroidism. Sequencing used blood. The chain uses TRBV19 and TRBJ2-2, with TRBD2 matching 12 bases. The CDR3 loop reads CASSPRLAGVNTGELFF. CDR3 sequence (DNA): TGTGCCAGTAGTCCCCGACTAGCGGGAGTAAATACCGGGGAGCTGTTTTTT.